This T cell receptor beta chain was profiled in a study of shared clonotypes between healthy human individuals. Assay execution took place at the deep level. Using about 220 ng DNA, 32,000 or so T cell genomes, the sorted-subset replicate PCRs were run. Sequenced by immunoSEQ multiplex PCR; TCRdb stores in-frame clones only, minus some. The table lists over a million clones, around 98.5% of them singletons. Trimming shortened V by 0 bases and J by 5 bases, and 13 bases separated the two germline ends. The CDR3 has 16 residues. Germline loops: CDR1 LGHNA, CDR2 YSLEER. The rearrangement links TRBV4-3 to TRBJ1-4, with D possibly TRBD1 on 5 matching bases. Sequencing was carried out using naive CD4+ T cells sorted from blood. As to subset: CD45RA+ positively selected. This receptor was obtained from a man aged 25-40 years in good health. CDR3 sequence (DNA): TGCGCCAGCAGCCAAGAAGTGCAGGGATACAATGAAAAACTGTTTTTT. As protein: CASSQEVQGYNEKLFF.